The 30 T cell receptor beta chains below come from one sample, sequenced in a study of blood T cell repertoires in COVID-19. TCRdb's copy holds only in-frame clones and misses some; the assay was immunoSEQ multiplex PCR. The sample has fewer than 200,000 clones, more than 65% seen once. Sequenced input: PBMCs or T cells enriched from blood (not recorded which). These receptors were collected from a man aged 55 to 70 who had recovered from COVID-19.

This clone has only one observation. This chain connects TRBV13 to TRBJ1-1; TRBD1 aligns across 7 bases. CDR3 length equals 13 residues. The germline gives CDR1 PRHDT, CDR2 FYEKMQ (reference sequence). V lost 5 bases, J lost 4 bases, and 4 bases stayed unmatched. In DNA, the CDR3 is TGTGCCAGCAGCATACAGGGGATCACTGAAGCTTTCTTT. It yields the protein CASSIQGITEAFF.

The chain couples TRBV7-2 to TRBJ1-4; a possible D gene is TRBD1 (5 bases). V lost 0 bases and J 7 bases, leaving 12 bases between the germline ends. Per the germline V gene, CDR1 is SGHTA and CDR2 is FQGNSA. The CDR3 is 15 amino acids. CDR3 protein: CASSLALSGSEKLFF. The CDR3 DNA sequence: TGTGCCAGCAGCTTAGCGCTTTCAGGGTCTGAAAAACTGTTTTTT.

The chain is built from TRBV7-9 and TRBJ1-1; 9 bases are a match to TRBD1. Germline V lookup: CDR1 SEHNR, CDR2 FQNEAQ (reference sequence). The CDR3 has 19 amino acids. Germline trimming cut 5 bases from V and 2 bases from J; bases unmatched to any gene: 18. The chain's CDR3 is CASSTFPPGQGFSNTEAFF. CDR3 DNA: TGTGCCAGCAGCACGTTTCCCCCGGGACAGGGCTTTAGTAACACTGAAGCTTTCTTT.

The CDR3 loop reads CASSPDSHSYEQYF. CDR3 DNA: TGCGCCAGCAGTCCAGACAGCCACTCCTACGAGCAGTACTTC. J is TRBJ2-7 and V is TRBV5-1, with a possible D match to TRBD1 (5 bases). V dropped 5 bases and J dropped 0 bases, with 12 bases sitting between them. Germline V gene lookup returns CDR1 SGHRS and CDR2 YFSETQ. This CDR3 spans 14 amino acids.

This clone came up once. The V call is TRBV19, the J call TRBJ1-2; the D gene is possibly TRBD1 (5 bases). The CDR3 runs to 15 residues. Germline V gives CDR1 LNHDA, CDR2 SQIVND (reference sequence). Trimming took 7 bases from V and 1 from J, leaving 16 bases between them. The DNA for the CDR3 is TGTGCCAGTAACATCCAGGCGGGGGTTAACTATGGCTACACCTTC. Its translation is CASNIQAGVNYGYTF.

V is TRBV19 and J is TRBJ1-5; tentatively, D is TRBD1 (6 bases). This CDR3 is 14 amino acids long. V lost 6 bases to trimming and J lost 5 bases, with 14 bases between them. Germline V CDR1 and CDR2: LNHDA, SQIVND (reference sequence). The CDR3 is CASRKGDLYQPQHF. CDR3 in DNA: TGTGCCAGTAGGAAGGGGGATCTCTATCAGCCCCAGCATTTT.

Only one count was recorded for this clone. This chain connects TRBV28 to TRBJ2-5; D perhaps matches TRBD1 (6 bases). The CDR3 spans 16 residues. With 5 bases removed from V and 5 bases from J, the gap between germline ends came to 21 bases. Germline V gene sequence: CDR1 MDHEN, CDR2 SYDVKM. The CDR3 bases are TGTGCCAGCAGTCCCTGGACCCAAGGGGGTGGTGAGACCCAGTACTTC. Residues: CASSPWTQGGGETQYF.

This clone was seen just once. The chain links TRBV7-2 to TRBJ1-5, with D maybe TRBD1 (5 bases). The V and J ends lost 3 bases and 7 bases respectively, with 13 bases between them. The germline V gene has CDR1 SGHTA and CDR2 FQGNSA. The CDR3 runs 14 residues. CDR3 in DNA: TGTGCCAGCAGCTTGCGGGGGGGAGGACAGCCCCAGCATTTT. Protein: CASSLRGGGQPQHF.

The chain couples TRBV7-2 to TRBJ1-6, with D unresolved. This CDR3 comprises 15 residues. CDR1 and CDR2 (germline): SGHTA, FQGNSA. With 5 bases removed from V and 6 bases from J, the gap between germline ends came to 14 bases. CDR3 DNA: TGTGCCAGCAGCAGACATGGGGAGGCTAATTCACCCCTCCACTTT. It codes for CASSRHGEANSPLHF. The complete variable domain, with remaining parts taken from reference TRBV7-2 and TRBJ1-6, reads GAGVSQSPSNKVTEKGKDVELRCDPISGHTALYWYRQSLGQGLEFLIYFQGNSAPDKSGLPSDRFSAERTGGSVSTLTIQRTQQEDSAVYLCASSRHGEANSPLHFGNGTRLTVT.

CDR3 nucleotides: TGTGCCATCAGTGGAAGGGGACAGGGGGGGAACGGGGAGCTGTTTTTT. Its protein is CAISGRGQGGNGELFF. V is TRBV10-3 and J is TRBJ2-2; 11 nucleotides match TRBD1. Trimming cost V 4 bases and J 7 bases; bases outside gene matches: 8. Germline V gene data show CDR1 as ENHRY and CDR2 as SYGVKD. This CDR3 region has 16 residues.

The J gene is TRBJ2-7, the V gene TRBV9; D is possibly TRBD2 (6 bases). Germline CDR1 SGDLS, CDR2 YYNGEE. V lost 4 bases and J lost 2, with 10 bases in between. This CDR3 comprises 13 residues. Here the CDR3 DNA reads TGTGCCAGCAGCCCCCGCGGGGCCTACGAGCAGTACTTC. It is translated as CASSPRGAYEQYF.

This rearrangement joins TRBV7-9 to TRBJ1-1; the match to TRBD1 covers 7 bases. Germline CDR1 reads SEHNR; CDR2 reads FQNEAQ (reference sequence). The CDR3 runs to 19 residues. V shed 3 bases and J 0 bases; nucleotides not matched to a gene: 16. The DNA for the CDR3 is TGTGCCAGCAGCTTCATCGTAAGGGAAGACGGGACAGTGAACACTGAAGCTTTCTTT. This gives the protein CASSFIVREDGTVNTEAFF.

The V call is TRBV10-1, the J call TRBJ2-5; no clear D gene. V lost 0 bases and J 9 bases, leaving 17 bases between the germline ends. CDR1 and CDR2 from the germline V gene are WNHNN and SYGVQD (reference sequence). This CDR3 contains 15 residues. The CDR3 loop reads CASSESSGPRRPQYF. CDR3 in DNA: TGCGCCAGCAGTGAGTCCTCGGGTCCCAGAAGGCCCCAGTACTTC.

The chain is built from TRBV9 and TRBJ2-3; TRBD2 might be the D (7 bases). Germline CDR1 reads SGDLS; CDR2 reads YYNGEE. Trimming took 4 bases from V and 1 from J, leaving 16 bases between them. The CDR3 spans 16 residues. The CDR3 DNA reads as TGTGCCAGCAGCATAGGGGGGGGACCGGGCACAGATACGCAGTATTTT. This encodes CASSIGGGPGTDTQYF.

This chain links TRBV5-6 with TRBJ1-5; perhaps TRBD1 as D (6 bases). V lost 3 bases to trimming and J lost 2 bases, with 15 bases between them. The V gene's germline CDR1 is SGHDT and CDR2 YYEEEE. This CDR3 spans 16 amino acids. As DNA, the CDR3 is TGTGCCAGCAGCTACCGAGGGGGAACGGGCAATCAGCCCCAGCATTTT. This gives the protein CASSYRGGTGNQPQHF. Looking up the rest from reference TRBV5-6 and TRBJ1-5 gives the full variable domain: DAGVTQSPTHLIKTRGQQVTLRCSPKSGHDTVSWYQQALGQGPQFIFQYYEEEERQRGNFPDRFSGHQFPNYSSELNVNALLLGDSALYLCASSYRGGTGNQPQHFGDGTRLSIL.

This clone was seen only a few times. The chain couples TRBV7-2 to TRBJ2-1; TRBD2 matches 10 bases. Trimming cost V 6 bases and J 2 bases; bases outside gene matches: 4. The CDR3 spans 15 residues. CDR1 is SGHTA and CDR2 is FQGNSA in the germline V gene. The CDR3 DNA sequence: TGTGCCAGCAGTTCTAGCGGGAGACCCTACAATGAGCAGTTCTTC. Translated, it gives CASSSSGRPYNEQFF.

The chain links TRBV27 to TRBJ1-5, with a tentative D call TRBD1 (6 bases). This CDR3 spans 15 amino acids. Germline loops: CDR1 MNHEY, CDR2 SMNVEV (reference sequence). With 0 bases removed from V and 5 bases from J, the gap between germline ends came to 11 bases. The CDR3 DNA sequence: TGTGCCAGCAGTTTATCGGGTGGGGGCCATCAGCCCCAGCATTTT. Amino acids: CASSLSGGGHQPQHF.

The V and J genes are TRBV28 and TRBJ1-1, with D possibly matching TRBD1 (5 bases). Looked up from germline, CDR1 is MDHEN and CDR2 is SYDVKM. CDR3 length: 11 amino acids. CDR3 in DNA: TGTGCTCCGGGTGCGGTCAGGGAAACTTTCTTT. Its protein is CAPGAVRETFF.

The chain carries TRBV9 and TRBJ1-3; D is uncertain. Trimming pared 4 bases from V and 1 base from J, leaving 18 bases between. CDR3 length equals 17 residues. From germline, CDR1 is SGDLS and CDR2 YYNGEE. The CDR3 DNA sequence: TGTGCCAGCAGCACAGCAACATTCCGGGGTTCTGGAAACACCATATATTTT. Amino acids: CASSTATFRGSGNTIYF.

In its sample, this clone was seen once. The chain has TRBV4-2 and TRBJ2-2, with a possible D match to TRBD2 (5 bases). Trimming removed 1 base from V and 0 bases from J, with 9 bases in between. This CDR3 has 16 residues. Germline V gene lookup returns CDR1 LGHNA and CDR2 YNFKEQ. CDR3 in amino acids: CASSQAGSANTGELFF. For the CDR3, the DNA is TGTGCCAGCAGCCAAGCGGGGAGCGCGAACACCGGGGAGCTGTTTTTT.

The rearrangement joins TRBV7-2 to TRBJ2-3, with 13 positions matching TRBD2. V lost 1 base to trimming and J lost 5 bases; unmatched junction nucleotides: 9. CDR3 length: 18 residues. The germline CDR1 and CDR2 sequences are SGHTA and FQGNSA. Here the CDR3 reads CASSLDWGTSGIIDTQYF. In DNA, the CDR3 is TGTGCCAGCAGCTTAGATTGGGGGACTAGCGGGATCATAGATACGCAGTATTTT.

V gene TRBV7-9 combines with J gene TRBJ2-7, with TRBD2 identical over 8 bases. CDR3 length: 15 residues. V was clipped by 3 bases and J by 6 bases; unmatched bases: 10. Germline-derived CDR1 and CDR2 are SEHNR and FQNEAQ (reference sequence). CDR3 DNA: TGTGCCAGCAGCTTGATGGCGGGGGGAGAGTTCGAGCAGTACTTC. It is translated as CASSLMAGGEFEQYF.

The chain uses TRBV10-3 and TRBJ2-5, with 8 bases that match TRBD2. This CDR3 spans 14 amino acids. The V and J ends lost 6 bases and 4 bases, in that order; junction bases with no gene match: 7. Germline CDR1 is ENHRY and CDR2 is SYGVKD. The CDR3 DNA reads TGTGCCATCAGCGGGGGGGGCTCGCGAGAGACCCAGTACTTC. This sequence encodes CAISGGGSRETQYF.

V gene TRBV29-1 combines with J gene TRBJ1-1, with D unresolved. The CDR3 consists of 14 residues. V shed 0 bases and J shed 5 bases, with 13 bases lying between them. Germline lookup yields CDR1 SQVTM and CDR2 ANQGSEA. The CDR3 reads CSVEEPTRGTEAFF. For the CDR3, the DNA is TGCAGCGTTGAAGAGCCTACCCGGGGTACTGAAGCTTTCTTT. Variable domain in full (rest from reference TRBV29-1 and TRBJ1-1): SAVISQKPSRDICQRGTSLTIQCQVDSQVTMMFWYRQQPGQSLTLIATANQGSEATYESGFVIDKFPISRPNLTFSTLTVSNMSPEDSSIYLCSVEEPTRGTEAFFGQGTRLTVV.

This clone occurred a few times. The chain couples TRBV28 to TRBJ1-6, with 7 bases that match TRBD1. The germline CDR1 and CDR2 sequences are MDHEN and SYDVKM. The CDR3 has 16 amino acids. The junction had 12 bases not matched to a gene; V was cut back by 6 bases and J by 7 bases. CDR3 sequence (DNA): TGTGCCAGCAGACCCCTCGTCGGCAGGGGGAATTCACCCCTCCACTTT. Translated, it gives CASRPLVGRGNSPLHF.

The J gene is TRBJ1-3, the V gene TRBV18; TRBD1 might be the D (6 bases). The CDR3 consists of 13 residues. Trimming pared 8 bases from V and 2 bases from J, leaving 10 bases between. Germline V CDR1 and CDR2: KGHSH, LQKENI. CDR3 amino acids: CASTGGPGNTIYF. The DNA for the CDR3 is TGTGCCAGCACGGGGGGCCCTGGAAACACCATATATTTT.

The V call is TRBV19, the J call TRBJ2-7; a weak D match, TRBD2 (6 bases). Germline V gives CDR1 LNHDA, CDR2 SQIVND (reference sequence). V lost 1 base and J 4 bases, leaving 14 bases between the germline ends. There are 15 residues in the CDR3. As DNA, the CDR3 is TGTGCCAGTAGTATAGTCGGGACGGAGGGGTACGAGCAGTACTTC. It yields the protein CASSIVGTEGYEQYF.

The CDR3 sequence: CASSVGPGQGLINAEAFF. The CDR3 nucleotides are TGTGCCAGCAGCGTAGGTCCGGGACAGGGTTTGATCAACGCTGAAGCTTTCTTT. V usage is TRBV9 and J usage is TRBJ1-1, with 9 positions matching TRBD1. Trimming removed 0 bases from V and 6 bases from J; junction bases left unmatched: 15. The CDR3 has 18 residues. Germline loops: CDR1 SGDLS, CDR2 YYNGEE. The entire variable domain, with the rest obtained from reference TRBV9 and TRBJ1-1, is as follows: DSGVTQTPKHLITATGQRVTLRCSPRSGDLSVYWYQQSLDQGLQFLIQYYNGEERAKGNILERFSAQQFPDLHSELNLSSLELGDSALYFCASSVGPGQGLINAEAFFGQGTRLTVV.

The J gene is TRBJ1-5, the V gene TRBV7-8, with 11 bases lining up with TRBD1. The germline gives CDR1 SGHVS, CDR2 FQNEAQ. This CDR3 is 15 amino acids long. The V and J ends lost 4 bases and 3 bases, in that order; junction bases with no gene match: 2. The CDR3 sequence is CASSWDRGNNQPQHF. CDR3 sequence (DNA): TGTGCCAGCAGCTGGGACAGGGGGAACAATCAGCCCCAGCATTTT.

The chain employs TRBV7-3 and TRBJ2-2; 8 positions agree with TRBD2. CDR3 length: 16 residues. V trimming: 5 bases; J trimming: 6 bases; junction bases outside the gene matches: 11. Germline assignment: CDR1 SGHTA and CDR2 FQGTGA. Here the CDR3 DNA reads TGTGCCAGCAGCCCCAATCTAGCGGGCAGGGCCGGGGAGCTGTTTTTT. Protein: CASSPNLAGRAGELFF.